This T cell receptor (beta chain) was captured in a study of blood T cell repertoires in COVID-19. This CDR3 spans 13 amino acids. V was clipped by 0 bases and J by 10 bases, with 8 bases between them. The germline V gene encodes CDR1 SGHRS and CDR2 YFSETQ. Clones were read by immunoSEQ multiplex PCR, and TCRdb kept only the in-frame ones, dropping some. Of about 400,000 clones listed, approximately 90% are singletons. V is TRBV5-1 and J is TRBJ1-6; D gene unclear. The receptor comes from a woman aged 18-35 years with acute COVID-19. Sequences were obtained from PBMCs or T cells enriched from blood (not recorded which). CDR3 bases: TGCGCCAGCAGCTTGGAGCTGCGGTCACCCCTCCACTTT. Residues: CASSLELRSPLHF.